The sequence of this TCR beta chain was determined in a study of blood T cell repertoires in COVID-19. Study-wide background: Acute and convalescent COVID-19 specimens originated in the United States, Italy and Spain. Sample material is recorded as cDNA or gDNA derived from T cells, B-cell-depleted T cells, or PBMCs.

Assay: immunoSEQ multiplex PCR; the TCRdb copy retains only in-frame clones and omits some. The data hold over 150,000 clones, with roughly nine tenths observed a single time. Germline assignment: CDR1 MNHEY and CDR2 SMNVEV (reference sequence). Trimming took 5 bases from V and 9 from J, leaving 11 bases between them. The CDR3 contains 12 residues. The genes are TRBV27 and TRBJ2-1; no clear D. This clonotype originated in a man between 70 and 80 years old with active or convalescent COVID-19. The sample consisted of peripheral blood. The chain's CDR3 is CASSMRSGEQFF. The CDR3 coding sequence is TGTGCCAGCAGTATGAGATCGGGTGAGCAGTTCTTC.